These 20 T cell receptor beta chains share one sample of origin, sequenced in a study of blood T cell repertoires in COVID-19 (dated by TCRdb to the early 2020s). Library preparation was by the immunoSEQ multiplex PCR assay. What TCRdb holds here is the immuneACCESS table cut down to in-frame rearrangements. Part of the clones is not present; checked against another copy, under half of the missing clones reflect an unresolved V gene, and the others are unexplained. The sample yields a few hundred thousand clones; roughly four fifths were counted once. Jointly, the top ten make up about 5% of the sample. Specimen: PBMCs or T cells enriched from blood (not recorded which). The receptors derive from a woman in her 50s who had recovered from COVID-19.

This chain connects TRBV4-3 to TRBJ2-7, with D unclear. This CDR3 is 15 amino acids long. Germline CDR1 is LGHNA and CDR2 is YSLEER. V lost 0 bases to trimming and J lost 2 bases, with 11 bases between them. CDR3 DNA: TGCGCCAGCAGCCAAGAGGGCCATGCAGCCTACGAGCAGTACTTC. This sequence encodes CASSQEGHAAYEQYF.

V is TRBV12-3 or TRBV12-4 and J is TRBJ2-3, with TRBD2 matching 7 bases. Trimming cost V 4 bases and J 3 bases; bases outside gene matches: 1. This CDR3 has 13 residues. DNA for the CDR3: TGTGCCAGCAGTTGGGGGGGGACAGATACGCAGTATTTT. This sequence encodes CASSWGGTDTQYF.

CDR3 DNA sequence: TGCGCCAGCAGCCGGACTAGCGGGGCCTCCTACGAGCAGTACTTC. Encoded protein: CASSRTSGASYEQYF. The chain carries TRBV4-3 and TRBJ2-7; 12 bases match TRBD2. Germline V lookup: CDR1 LGHNA, CDR2 YSLEER. The V and J ends lost 4 bases and 0 bases, in that order; junction bases with no gene match: 1. This CDR3 is built from 15 residues.

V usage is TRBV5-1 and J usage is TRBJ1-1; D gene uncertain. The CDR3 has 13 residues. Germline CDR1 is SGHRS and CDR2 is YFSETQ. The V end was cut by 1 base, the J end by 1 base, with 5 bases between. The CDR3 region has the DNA TGCGCCAGCAGCTTGCTAGAGAACACTGAAGCTTTCTTT. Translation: CASSLLENTEAFF.

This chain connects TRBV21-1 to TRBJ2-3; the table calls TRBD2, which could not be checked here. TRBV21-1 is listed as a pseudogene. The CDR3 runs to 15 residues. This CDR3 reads CASSKDGASTDTQYF. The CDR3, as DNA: TGTGCCAGCAGCAAAGACGGAGCTAGCACAGATACGCAGTATTTT.

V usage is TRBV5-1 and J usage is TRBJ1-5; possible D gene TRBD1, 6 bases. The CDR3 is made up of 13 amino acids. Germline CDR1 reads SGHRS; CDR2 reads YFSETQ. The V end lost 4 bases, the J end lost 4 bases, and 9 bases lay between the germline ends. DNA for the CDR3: TGCGCCAGCAGCGAGACAGGAAATCAGCCCCAGCATTTT. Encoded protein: CASSETGNQPQHF.

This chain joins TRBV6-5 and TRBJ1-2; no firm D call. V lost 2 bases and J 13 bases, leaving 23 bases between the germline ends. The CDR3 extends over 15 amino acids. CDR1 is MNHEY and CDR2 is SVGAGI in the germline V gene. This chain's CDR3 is CASSYKEGSELGSTF. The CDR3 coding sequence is TGTGCCAGCAGTTACAAAGAAGGGTCTGAATTGGGGAGCACCTTC.

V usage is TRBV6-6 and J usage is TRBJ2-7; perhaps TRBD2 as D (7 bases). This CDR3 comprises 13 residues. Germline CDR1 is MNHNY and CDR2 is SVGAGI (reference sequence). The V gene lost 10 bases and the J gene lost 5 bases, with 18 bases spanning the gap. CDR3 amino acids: CATEGGGGNEQYF. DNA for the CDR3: TGTGCCACCGAGGGAGGCGGGGGCAACGAGCAGTACTTC.

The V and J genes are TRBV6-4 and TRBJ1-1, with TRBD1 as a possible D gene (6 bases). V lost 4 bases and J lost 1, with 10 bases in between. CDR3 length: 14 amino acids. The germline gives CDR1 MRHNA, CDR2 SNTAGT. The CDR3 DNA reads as TGTGCCAGCAGTGTCGAACAGGGGAACACTGAAGCTTTCTTT. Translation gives CASSVEQGNTEAFF.

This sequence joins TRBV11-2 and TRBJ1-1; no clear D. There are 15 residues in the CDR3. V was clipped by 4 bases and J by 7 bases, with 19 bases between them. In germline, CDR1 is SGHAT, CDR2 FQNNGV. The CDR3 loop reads CASSSDYSHHLEAFF. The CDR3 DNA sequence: TGTGCCAGCAGCTCGGATTATAGCCACCACCTTGAAGCTTTCTTT.

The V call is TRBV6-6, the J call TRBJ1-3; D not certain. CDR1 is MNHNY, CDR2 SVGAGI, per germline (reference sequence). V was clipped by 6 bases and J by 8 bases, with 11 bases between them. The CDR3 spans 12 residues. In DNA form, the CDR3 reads TGTGCCAGCAGCCAGATAGCGGACACCATATATTTT. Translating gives CASSQIADTIYF.

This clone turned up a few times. Written as DNA, the CDR3 is TGTGCCAGCAGTTACGTTGCGGGAGCCCCCGAGCAGTACTTC. Translating it yields CASSYVAGAPEQYF. The genes are TRBV6-2 or TRBV6-3 and TRBJ2-7; 7 positions match TRBD2. Germline-derived CDR1 and CDR2 are MNHEY and SVGEGT. The CDR3 runs 14 residues. The V gene end was trimmed by 2 bases and the J gene end by 6 bases; junction bases not matched to a gene: 7.

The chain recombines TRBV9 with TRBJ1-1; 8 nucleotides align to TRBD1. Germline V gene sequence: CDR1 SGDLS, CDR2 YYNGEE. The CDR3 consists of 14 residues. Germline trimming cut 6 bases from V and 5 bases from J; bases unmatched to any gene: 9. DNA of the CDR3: TGTGCCAGCACCCGAGGACAGGGTGGTACTGAAGCTTTCTTT. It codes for CASTRGQGGTEAFF.

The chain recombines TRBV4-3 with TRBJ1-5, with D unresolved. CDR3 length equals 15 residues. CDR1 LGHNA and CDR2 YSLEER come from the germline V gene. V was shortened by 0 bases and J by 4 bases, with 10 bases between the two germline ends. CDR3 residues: CASSQDIYGNQPQHF. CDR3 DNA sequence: TGCGCCAGCAGCCAAGATATCTACGGGAATCAGCCCCAGCATTTT.

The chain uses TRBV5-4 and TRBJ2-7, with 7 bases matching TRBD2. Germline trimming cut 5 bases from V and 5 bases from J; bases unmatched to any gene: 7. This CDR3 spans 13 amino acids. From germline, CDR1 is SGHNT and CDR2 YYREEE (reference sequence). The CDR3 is CASSPGRDHEQYF. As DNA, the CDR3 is TGTGCCAGCAGTCCAGGGAGGGACCACGAGCAGTACTTC.

In nucleotides, the CDR3 is TGTGCCAGCGCCACCGGGACAGGGGGTGTCGAGCAGTACTTC. This sequence encodes CASATGTGGVEQYF. The chain employs TRBV7-3 and TRBJ2-7; 11 positions match TRBD1. The CDR3 loop spans 14 amino acids. Germline trimming cut 8 bases from V and 6 bases from J; bases unmatched to any gene: 9. Germline V gene data show CDR1 as SGHTA and CDR2 as FQGTGA. The full variable domain, with the rest looked up from reference TRBV7-3 and TRBJ2-7, is GAGVSQTPSNKVTEKGKYVELRCDPISGHTALYWYRQSLGQGPEFLIYFQGTGAADDSGLPNDRFFAVRPEGSVSTLKIQRTERGDSAVYLCASATGTGGVEQYFGPGTRLTVT.

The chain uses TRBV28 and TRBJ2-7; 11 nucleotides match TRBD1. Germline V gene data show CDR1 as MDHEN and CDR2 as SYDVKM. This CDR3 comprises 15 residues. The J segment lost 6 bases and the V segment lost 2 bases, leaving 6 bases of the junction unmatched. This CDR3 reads CASSLRDRGSGEQYF. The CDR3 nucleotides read TGTGCCAGCAGTTTAAGGGACAGGGGGTCAGGCGAGCAGTACTTC.

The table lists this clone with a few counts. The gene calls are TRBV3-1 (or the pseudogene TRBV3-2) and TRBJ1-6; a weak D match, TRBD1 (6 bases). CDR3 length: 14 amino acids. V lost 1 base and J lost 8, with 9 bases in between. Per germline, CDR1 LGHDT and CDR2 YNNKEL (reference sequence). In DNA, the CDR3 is TGTGCCAGCAGCCAAGCGGCAGGGGATTCACCCCTCCACTTT. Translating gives CASSQAAGDSPLHF.

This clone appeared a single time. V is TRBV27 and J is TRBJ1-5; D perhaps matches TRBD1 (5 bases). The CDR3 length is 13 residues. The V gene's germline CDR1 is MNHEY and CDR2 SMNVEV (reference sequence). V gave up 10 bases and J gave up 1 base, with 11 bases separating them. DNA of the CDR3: TGTGCCACCAGACGGGGGAGCAATCAGCCCCAGCATTTT. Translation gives CATRRGSNQPQHF.

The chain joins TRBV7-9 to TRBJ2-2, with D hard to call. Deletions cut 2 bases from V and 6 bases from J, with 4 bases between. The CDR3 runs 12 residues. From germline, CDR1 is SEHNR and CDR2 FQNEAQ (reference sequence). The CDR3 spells CASSLQSGELFF. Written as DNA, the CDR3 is TGTGCCAGCAGCTTACAATCCGGGGAGCTGTTTTTT.